This T cell receptor (beta chain) was retrieved from a study of blood T cell repertoires in COVID-19. Study-level information: The analysed material was cDNA or gDNA that came from T cells, B-cell-depleted T cells, or PBMCs.

As processed by the authors: Estimation of nucleated cell counts was performed using reference gene primer amplification. Assay: immunoSEQ multiplex PCR; the TCRdb copy retains only in-frame clones and omits some. From that table come the V and J calls and clone size; the DNA was used to work out D and trimming. This table has roughly 390,000 clones, around 85% appearing once. CDR1 is MDHEN and CDR2 is SYDVKM in the germline V gene. V dropped 0 bases and J dropped 0 bases, with 7 bases sitting between them. There are 15 residues in the CDR3. The genes are TRBV28 and TRBJ2-3; D not resolved. The sequenced sample was peripheral blood. This TCR was sampled from a woman aged 18-29 years with acute or convalescent COVID-19. Written as DNA, the CDR3 is TGTGCCAGCAGTTTATGGTCTTCTAGCACAGATACGCAGTATTTT. It translates to CASSLWSSSTDTQYF. The full variable domain, its missing parts supplied by reference TRBV28 and TRBJ2-3, is DVKVTQSSRYLVKRTGEKVFLECVQDMDHENMFWYRQDPGLGLRLIYFSYDVKMKEKGDIPEGYSVSREKKERFSLILESASTNQTSMYLCASSLWSSSTDTQYFGPGTRLTVL.